Detailed here is one TCR beta chain. This clone has only one observation. Its antigen is currently not known. Base quality data are lacking; no much larger clone is found one base away. This entry comes from a study of cytomegalovirus exposure and HLA in healthy donors (dated by TCRdb to about 2017). Some background on the complete study: In an earlier analysis of some 550 of the donors, about 270 Gb of sequence data and 100 million or so unique TCR beta sequences from roughly 190 million T cells were reported. Among around 400 genotyped donors of the cohort, an average of approximately 200,000 unique TCR beta nucleotide sequences was sequenced per donor, of which about 18% were non-productive. In the later analysis, no new phenotypic data were used to find candidate immune exposures; instead, reliance was placed on TCR beta sequences and their occurrence across donors. The aim of the study was to test whether cataloging public T cell receptors could identify signatures of past pathogen exposure. The study combined high-throughput TCR immunosequencing, statistical association of individual TCRs with disease status, and machine learning to predict cytomegalovirus infection status. Using immunosequencing, the study profiled T cell repertoires from fewer than 700 subjects and related those repertoires to cytomegalovirus serostatus. Class I and class II HLA loci were covered by the typing at four-digit resolution. In a later analysis, previously published TCR beta repertoires from 666 donors were re-analyzed and high-resolution HLA genotyping was added so that TCR occurrence patterns could be studied. Approximately 300 gigabases of sequencing data and 75 million to 85 million unique TCR sequences made up an early release that covered approximately 700 HLA-typed donors. Four to six DR-DQ haplotypes were handled as single units for association and clustering, since linkage in the cohort was strong. To decide whether each TCR beta V gene segment behaved as functional or pseudogenic, an earlier analysis of over 500 of the donors relied on high-throughput TCR beta sequencing. Of the roughly 400 genotyped donors, about 80% fell in the genetic ancestry cluster associated with self-reported Caucasian donors. Donor age, sex, ethnicity and CMV serostatus were compiled alongside the repertoire data. The number of typed donors differed by locus: 629-630 for A, B, C, DRB1 and DQB1; some 500 for DQA1; 606 for DPA1; and some 470 for DPB1. Genome-wide SNP genotypes for about 55% of the 666 donors were used in a later genetic analysis, which treated that subset as a discovery cohort. In addition to the first cohort of 666 subjects, a separate validation cohort of 120 different subjects was used. All discovery cohort repertoires had been generated on a single sequencing platform.

Libraries were prepared through the immunoSEQ multiplex PCR assay. A mixture of 60 forward primers for TCR Vbeta segments and 13 reverse primers for TCR Jbeta segments was used in the multiplex PCR. Amplification of the CDR3 region of rearranged TCR beta genes was performed with a multiplex PCR assay on genomic DNA. The Illumina HiSeq System was used to sequence the amplified TCR beta libraries as 87-base-pair reads. For the original study's pipeline: In a later analysis, around 80 million unique TCR beta chains were counted across the 690 or so repertoires, and roughly 11 million of these chains were shared by at least two donors. A nearest-neighbor algorithm error-corrected the raw reads and collapsed the reads into unique sequences, merging closely related sequences to remove PCR and sequencing errors. V, D and J gene segments were assigned by aligning CDR3 sequences to IMGT reference sequences. For a sequence to be retained, at least a six-nucleotide match to both a V gene segment and a J gene segment was required. Rearrangements were called productive when the CDR3 lacked stop codons and stayed in frame with V and J; all others were non-productive. CDR3 was defined according to IMGT convention as the region running from the second conserved V-encoded cysteine to the conserved J-encoded phenylalanine. In an earlier analysis of roughly 580 of the donors, sequences lacking an unambiguous match to a single V gene segment were excluded. In an earlier analysis of several hundred of the donors, a V segment was called functional when productive rearrangements were above 56.7%, and segregating when the standard deviation between donors exceeded 5%. To diagnose cytomegalovirus status from the catalog of TCR beta chain sequences, a statistical classification framework was built. In a later analysis, TCR nucleotide sequences were compared against IMGT/GENE-DB human TR gene sequences so that V and J genes could be assigned. The TCRdist pipeline was used in a later analysis to assign CDR3 sequences and most-parsimonious VDJ recombination scenarios. In a later analysis, each TCR beta chain was defined by its CDR3 amino acid sequence together with its V-gene family, and reads without a unique V-gene family were excluded. A later analysis removed roughly 590 highly shared, low-generation-probability nucleotide sequences to deal with suspected cross-contamination and a sequencing artifact. In a later analysis, a clonal expansion index was calculated for each public chain from normalized within-repertoire ranks of inferred template counts. A later analysis computed generation probabilities with a VDJ recombination model fitted to out-of-frame rearrangements, and checked the results against IGoR. In a later analysis, TCR-TCR, TCR-HLA and TCR-CMV co-occurrence was scored with hypergeometric tests, and a repertoire-size bias correction was applied to TCR pairs. In a later analysis, false discovery rates were estimated by permuting HLA or CMV assignments 20 times. In a later analysis, co-occurring TCRs were grouped using DBSCAN, and TCRdist sequence similarity was added for clustering within HLA-allele-positive subsets. Repertoires with fewer than 30,000 or more than 120,000 public chains were left out of co-occurrence clustering, as were a handful of repertoires with anomalous nucleotide sharing. TCRdb provides this immuneACCESS table in a form limited to in-frame rearrangements. Some clones are lacking; in checked studies, under half of them reflect an unresolved V gene, and why the rest are absent is not known. V, J and clone size reflect that table, while D and trimming were determined from the DNA. The sample records 150,000 or so clones, around 76% of which are singletons. Together, the top ten hold around 6.9% of the sample.

In total, over 600 healthy bone marrow donors made up the cohort. Cohort members were all nominally healthy when sampled, although unrecorded immune exposures were likely present. The donor was CMV seropositive and was included in the group of 289 seropositive cohort members. Every donor gave a peripheral blood sample, and the peripheral blood mononuclear cells from that sample were used for TCR beta sequencing. The Qiagen DNeasy Blood Extraction Kit was used to extract genomic DNA from the blood cell samples. Here is what the overall study found, with its caveats: Linkage disequilibrium might explain the correlated functional status among segregating V segments, but an unknown experimental factor could not be excluded. Several of the top co-occurrence clusters appeared to be linked to parvovirus B19, influenza, CMV and Epstein-Barr virus, according to a later analysis. In the study, 164 TCR beta chains were listed as associated with cytomegalovirus. In a later genetic analysis, fewer N-insertions in productive TCRs were reported among donors in an Asian-associated ancestry cluster than the roughly 640-donor mean. At a false discovery rate of 0.05, a later analysis linked 16,951 TCR beta sequences to specific HLA alleles. Most CMV-associated TCR beta chains appeared to be HLA-restricted in a later analysis, and the HLA associations seemed to be driven largely by CMV exposure. Most TCR sequences were seen in very few donors, while some public TCRs were found in many individuals. In a later analysis, HLA-associated TCR beta chains were found to be more clonally expanded and to have lower generation probabilities than equally common non-associated chains. Immune exposure information for the cohort was limited to CMV serostatus. In this cohort, only TCR beta chains were sequenced, and detectable features were limited by the absence of alpha or paired-chain data. Approximately 18 rarely observed V segments, including chromosome 9 orphons, were excluded from the earlier analysis of a few hundred of the donors because counts were too low. An earlier analysis of several hundred of the donors showed that most TCR beta V segments appeared in productive rearrangements either about 87% or about 30% of the time, which broadly matched IMGT annotations. Because the 87-base-pair reads could not distinguish some IMGT-functional V segments, including TRBV6-2 and TRBV6-3, those segments were excluded. In both the original and validation cohorts, the classifier was reported to diagnose cytomegalovirus status with high specificity and sensitivity. In vitro tests confirmed that a few of the cytomegalovirus-associated TCR beta chains recognize cytomegalovirus antigens. When HLA alleles, especially DR and DQ, strongly co-occurred, TCR associations were difficult to assign to individual alleles. V-gene and J-gene trimming of TCR beta chains was associated with a missense DCLRE1C variant in a later genetic analysis, and the association was replicated in an independent cohort. According to the authors, the approach could potentially be generalized to other disease states and immunological phenotypes. Roughly uniform sequencing depth across donors was assumed in presence/absence analyses, although this assumption may not hold. HLA typing was unavailable for some donors at each locus, so association tests used only the typed subset. In a later analysis, the rate of TCR association differed among HLA loci, with DRB1 alleles having the most associated TCRs and HLA-C alleles having the fewest. A cluster of highly shared sequence variants was judged likely to represent a technical artifact of the sequencing pipeline. A further reported finding was that TCR beta sequences accurately predicted the HLA-A and HLA-B alleles for most subjects in the first cohort.

For CDR1 and CDR2, the germline V gene (reference sequence) lists LNHDA and SQIVND. Germline trimming amounts to 8 bases on V and 2 bases on J, with 3 as the count of junction bases outside the gene matches. Spanning cysteine to phenylalanine, the CDR3 consists of 15 amino acids. The read is trimmed to its CDR3 DNA, 45 bases read in frame from base 1. The rearrangement combines TRBV19 with TRBJ2-3, with 14 bases matching TRBD2. Source material: PBMCs. The sequence derives from a man aged 35-49 years in good health and CMV-seropositive. The CDR3 corresponds to CASRTSGGFTDTQYF. The DNA is as follows: TGTGCCAGTCGGACTAGCGGGGGGTTCACAGATACGCAGTATTTT.